These 2 T cell receptor beta chains came from one sample sequenced in a study of blood T cell repertoires in COVID-19. The repertoire was sequenced with immunoSEQ multiplex PCR; TCRdb's copy has only in-frame clones and lacks some. Seen here are 93,000 or so clones, roughly nine tenths observed once, and the top ten hold around 6.2%. Material: peripheral blood. These receptors were collected from a human donor in a cohort sampled during active COVID-19.

Comment on this clone: At one end the junction does not follow the germline gene, possibly because of a read error. The V call is TRBV6-5, the J call TRBJ2-1; 7 nucleotides match TRBD2. The CDR3 contains 11 residues. CDR1 is MNHEY and CDR2 is SVGAGI in the germline V gene. This CDR3 reads CASSLKRGLLF. The CDR3 DNA sequence: TGTGCCAGCAGTCTGAAGAGGGGACTACTCTTC.

This clone was observed a few times. The chain links TRBV27 to TRBJ1-1, with a possible D match to TRBD1 (6 bases). The V gene's germline CDR1 is MNHEY and CDR2 SMNVEV (reference sequence). With 3 bases removed from V and 0 bases from J, the gap between germline ends came to 17 bases. The CDR3 sequence is 17 residues long. CDR3 residues: CASSFLPGQRMNTEAFF. The CDR3 DNA reads TGTGCCAGCAGTTTCTTACCCGGACAGCGCATGAACACTGAAGCTTTCTTT.